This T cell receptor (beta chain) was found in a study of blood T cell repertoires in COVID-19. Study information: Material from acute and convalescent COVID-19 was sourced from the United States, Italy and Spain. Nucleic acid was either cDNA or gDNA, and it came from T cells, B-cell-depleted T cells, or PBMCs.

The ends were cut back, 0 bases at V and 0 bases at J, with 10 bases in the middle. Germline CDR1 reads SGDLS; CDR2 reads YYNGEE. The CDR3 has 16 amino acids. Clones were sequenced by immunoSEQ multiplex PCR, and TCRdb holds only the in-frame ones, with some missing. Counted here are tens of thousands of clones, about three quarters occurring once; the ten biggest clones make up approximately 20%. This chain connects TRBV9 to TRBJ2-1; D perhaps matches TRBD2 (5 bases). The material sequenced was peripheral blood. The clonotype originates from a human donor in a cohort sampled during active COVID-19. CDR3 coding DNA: TGTGCCAGCAGCGTAGGGACTCTCTCCTCCTACAATGAGCAGTTCTTC. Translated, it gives CASSVGTLSSYNEQFF.